This T cell receptor beta chain was recovered during a study of blood T cells in healthy people across ages. Findings of the study overall: A roughly linear age-dependent decrease characterized TCR beta diversity per million T cells.

This clonotype showed up just a few times. Antigen specificity is unknown. This CDR3 contains 18 residues. The V segment lost 0 bases and the J segment 2 bases; nucleotides outside the gene matches: 10. Looked up from germline, CDR1 is SGHRS and CDR2 is YFSETQ. A second roughly 7 to 11 cycle PCR used barcoded and J-beta primers. Each CDR3 protein is one row after TCRdb ran MiXCR on the 5' RACE reads. The sample lists about 720,000 distinct CDR3 sequences, approximately 25% seen once, with 3% to 4% in the top ten. In addition, the sample was reused for a study of T cells of mothers and their children. In that study: Related mother-child pairs showed slightly higher but non-significant overlap than unrelated pairs.

Material for sequencing was blood. This TCR was sampled from a boy aged 5-17 years in good health. The chain couples TRBV5-1 to TRBJ2-5; 10 bases map to TRBD2. CDR3 loop: CASSLAAGGPSYQETQYF. The CDR3 nucleotides are TGCGCCAGCAGCTTGGCAGCGGGGGGGCCCTCCTATCAAGAGACCCAGTACTTC.